The 12 T cell receptor beta chains reported below all come from one sample, sequenced in a study of blood T cell repertoires in COVID-19. Sequenced by immunoSEQ multiplex PCR; TCRdb stores in-frame clones only, minus some. This sample has 200,000 to 250,000 clones; about 83% occur once, and the top ten carry around 5.9%. The specimen sequenced was peripheral blood. These receptor sequences come from a human donor in a cohort sampled during active COVID-19.

This clone has a single count. Germline is not matched at one junction end, which may reflect a read error. The chain couples TRBV6-1 to TRBJ2-5; D is unresolved. CDR1 and CDR2 (germline): MNHNS, SASEGT. The CDR3 consists of 14 residues. The CDR3 protein is CASGEERIEETQYF. The CDR3, as DNA: TGTGCCAGCGGTGAAGAGAGAATAGAAGAGACCCAGTACTTC.

This clone was seen repeatedly, ten times or more. The chain joins TRBV5-4 to TRBJ1-1, with unresolved D. Germline CDR1 reads SGHNT; CDR2 reads YYREEE (reference sequence). This CDR3 is built from 13 residues. V was pared by 6 bases and J by 0 bases, with 9 bases between. The CDR3 loop is CASTLQMNTEAFF. Here the CDR3 DNA reads TGTGCCAGCACCCTGCAGATGAACACTGAAGCTTTCTTT.

The chain has TRBV28 and TRBJ1-2; TRBD1 is a possible D gene (6 bases). Germline assignment: CDR1 MDHEN and CDR2 SYDVKM. This CDR3 has 14 residues. With 3 bases removed from V and 6 bases from J, the gap between germline ends came to 14 bases. The chain's CDR3 is CASSLMEQGNGYTF. The CDR3 DNA reads as TGTGCCAGCAGTTTGATGGAACAGGGAAATGGCTACACCTTC.

The chain recombines TRBV15 with TRBJ1-3; TRBD1 agrees at 9 bases. The CDR3 is 18 residues long. Trimming at V came to 0 bases and at J to 1 base, leaving 7 bases not matched to a gene. Germline V gives CDR1 LNHNV, CDR2 YYDKDF (reference sequence). CDR3: CATSRDYGTGRSGNTIYF. CDR3 bases: TGTGCCACCAGCAGAGATTACGGGACAGGGCGATCTGGAAACACCATATATTTT.

This clone was recorded once. The chain carries TRBV5-4 and TRBJ2-5, with D tentatively TRBD1 (6 bases). This CDR3 is built from 15 residues. Germline V gene sequence: CDR1 SGHNT, CDR2 YYREEE (reference sequence). V lost 0 bases to trimming and J lost 1 base, with 10 bases between them. The CDR3 here is CASSLDREGQETQYF. The CDR3 DNA is TGTGCCAGCAGCTTGGACAGGGAAGGCCAAGAGACCCAGTACTTC.

The chain combines TRBV6-6 with TRBJ1-4, with D perhaps TRBD1 (5 bases). Germline lookup yields CDR1 MNHNY and CDR2 SVGAGI (reference sequence). The CDR3 runs 13 residues. Trimming shortened V by 4 bases and J by 5 bases, and 8 bases separated the two germline ends. The CDR3 loop is CASSFSGNEKLFF. In DNA form, the CDR3 reads TGTGCCAGCAGTTTTTCAGGGAATGAAAAACTGTTTTTT.

The chain recombines TRBV2 with TRBJ2-5; possibly TRBD2 for D (5 bases). The V gene's germline CDR1 is SNHLY and CDR2 FYNNEI. V lost 8 bases, J lost 5 bases, and 21 bases lay in between. The CDR3 contains 15 residues. The CDR3 sequence is CASGQSGTLGETQYF. CDR3 nucleotide sequence: TGTGCCAGCGGGCAATCGGGAACTCTGGGGGAGACCCAGTACTTC.

This clone was detected only a few times. This sequence joins TRBV21-1 and TRBJ1-5. TRBV21-1 is marked as a pseudogene. This CDR3 region has 15 residues. CDR3 residues: CASSKVGGPNQPQHF. CDR3 DNA sequence: TGTGCCAGCAGCAAGGTCGGAGGACCCAATCAGCCCCAGCATTTT.

The chain joins TRBV28 to TRBJ1-2; D unresolved. Per the germline V gene, CDR1 is MDHEN and CDR2 is SYDVKM. The CDR3 totals 14 residues. Trimming removed 2 bases at V and 3 bases at J, with 10 bases between. Written as DNA, the CDR3 is TGTGCCAGCAGTTTAATCGGACTTGACTATGGCTACACCTTC. This sequence encodes CASSLIGLDYGYTF.

In DNA form, the CDR3 reads TGTGCCGTGTGGGGGGGGCATAGCACAGATACGCAGTATTTT. As protein: CAVWGGHSTDTQYF. V and J are TRBV10-3 and TRBJ2-3; tentatively, D is TRBD2 (7 bases). V shed 11 bases and J shed 0 bases, with 15 bases lying between them. Germline lookup yields CDR1 ENHRY and CDR2 SYGVKD. The CDR3 has 14 amino acids.

This clone has only one observation. The gene calls are TRBV7-6 and TRBJ2-7, with 9 bases lining up with TRBD1. Germline V gene data show CDR1 as SGHVS and CDR2 as FNYEAQ. The CDR3 covers 15 residues. Germline trimming cut 4 bases from V and 1 base from J; bases unmatched to any gene: 5. In DNA form, the CDR3 reads TGTGCCAGCAGCTACTCCGGGACAGGGTCCTACGAGCAGTACTTC. Its translation is CASSYSGTGSYEQYF.

The chain carries TRBV5-4 and TRBJ1-1, with D tentatively TRBD1 (5 bases). CDR1 and CDR2 from the germline V gene are SGHNT and YYREEE (reference sequence). This CDR3 is 14 amino acids long. With 1 base removed from V and 1 base from J, the gap between germline ends came to 8 bases. The CDR3 spells CASSLRQGNTEAFF. CDR3 DNA sequence: TGTGCCAGCAGCTTGAGGCAGGGGAACACTGAAGCTTTCTTT.